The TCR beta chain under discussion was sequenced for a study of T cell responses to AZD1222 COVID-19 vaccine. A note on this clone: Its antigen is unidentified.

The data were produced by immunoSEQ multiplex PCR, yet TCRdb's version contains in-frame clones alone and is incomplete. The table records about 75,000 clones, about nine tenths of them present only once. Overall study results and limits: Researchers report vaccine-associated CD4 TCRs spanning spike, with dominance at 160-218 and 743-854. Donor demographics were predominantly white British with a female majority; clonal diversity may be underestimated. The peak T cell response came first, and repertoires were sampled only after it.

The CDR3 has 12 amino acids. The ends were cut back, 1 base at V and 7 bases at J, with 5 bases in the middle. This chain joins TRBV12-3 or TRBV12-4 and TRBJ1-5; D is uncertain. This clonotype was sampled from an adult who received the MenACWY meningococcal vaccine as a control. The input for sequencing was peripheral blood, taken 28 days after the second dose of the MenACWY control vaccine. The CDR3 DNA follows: TGTGCCAGCAGTTTAGTCAGACAGCCCCAGCATTTT. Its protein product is CASSLVRQPQHF.